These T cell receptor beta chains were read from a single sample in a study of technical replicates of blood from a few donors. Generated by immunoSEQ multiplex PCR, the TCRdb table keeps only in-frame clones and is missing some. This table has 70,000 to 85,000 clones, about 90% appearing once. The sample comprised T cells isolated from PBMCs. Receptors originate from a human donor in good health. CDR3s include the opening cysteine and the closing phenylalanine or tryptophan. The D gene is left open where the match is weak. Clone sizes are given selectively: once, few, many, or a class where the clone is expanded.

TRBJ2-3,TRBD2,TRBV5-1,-,TGCGCCAGCAGCTTGTTGGGACTAGCGGGAGGGACCGGGGTCATGGATACGCAGTATTTT,CASSLLGLAGGTGVMDTQYF
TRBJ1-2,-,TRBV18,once,TGTGCCAGCTCACCACCATCACAGAACTATGGCTACACCTTC,CASSPPSQNYGYTF
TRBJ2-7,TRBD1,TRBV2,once,TGTGCCAGCAGTACGAGAGGGGGGTCCGGGACAGGGATCGCCTACGAGCAGTACTTC,CASSTRGGSGTGIAYEQYF
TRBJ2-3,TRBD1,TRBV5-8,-,TGTGCCAGCAGCCCCGAAACCGGGACAGGGCCATCGGTGGCACAGTATTTT,CASSPETGTGPSVAQYF
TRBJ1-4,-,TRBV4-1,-,TGCGCCAGCAGCCAAGGACAGATCAATGAAAAACTGTTTTTT,CASSQGQINEKLFF
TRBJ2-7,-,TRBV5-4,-,TGTGCCAGCAGCTTACAGGGCCCCTACGAGCAGTACTTC,CASSLQGPYEQYF
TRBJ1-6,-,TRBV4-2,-,TGTGCCAGCAGCCAAGATTCACTTTTAGCGGATTCACCCCTCCACTTT,CASSQDSLLADSPLHF
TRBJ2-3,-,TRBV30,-,TGTGCCTGGGCGACTCCTACTAGCACAGATACGCAGTATTTT,CAWATPTSTDTQYF
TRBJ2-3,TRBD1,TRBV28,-,TGTGCCAGCATAGGACAGGGGGCAGATACGCAGTATTTT,CASIGQGADTQYF
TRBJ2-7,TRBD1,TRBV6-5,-,TGTGCCAGCAGCCGGGACAGGGTCTACGAGCAGTACTTC,CASSRDRVYEQYF
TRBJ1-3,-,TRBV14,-,TGTGCCAGCAGCCGGATTACAGGGTCTGGAAACACCATATATTTT,CASSRITGSGNTIYF
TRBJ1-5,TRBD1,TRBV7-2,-,TGTGCCAGCAGCTTAGTCGGGACAGGGGGCGATCAGCCCCAGCATTTT,CASSLVGTGGDQPQHF
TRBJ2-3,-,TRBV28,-,TGTGCCAGCAGTTTATCCTGGGGCTCCGATACGCAGTATTTT,CASSLSWGSDTQYF
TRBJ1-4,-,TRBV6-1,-,TGTGCCAGCAATCAGGTGACTAATGAAAAACTGTTTTTT,CASNQVTNEKLFF
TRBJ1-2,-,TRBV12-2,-,TGTGCAAGTCGCTTCCCAGAATACTATGGCTACACCTTC,CASRFPEYYGYTF
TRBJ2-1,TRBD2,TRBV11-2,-,TGTGCCAGCAGCTTAGATGCTAGCGGGAGCTCCTACAATGAGCAGTTCTTC,CASSLDASGSSYNEQFF
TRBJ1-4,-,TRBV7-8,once,TGTGCCAGCAGCTTAGGGACAGCGGAAAAACTGTTTTTT,CASSLGTAEKLFF